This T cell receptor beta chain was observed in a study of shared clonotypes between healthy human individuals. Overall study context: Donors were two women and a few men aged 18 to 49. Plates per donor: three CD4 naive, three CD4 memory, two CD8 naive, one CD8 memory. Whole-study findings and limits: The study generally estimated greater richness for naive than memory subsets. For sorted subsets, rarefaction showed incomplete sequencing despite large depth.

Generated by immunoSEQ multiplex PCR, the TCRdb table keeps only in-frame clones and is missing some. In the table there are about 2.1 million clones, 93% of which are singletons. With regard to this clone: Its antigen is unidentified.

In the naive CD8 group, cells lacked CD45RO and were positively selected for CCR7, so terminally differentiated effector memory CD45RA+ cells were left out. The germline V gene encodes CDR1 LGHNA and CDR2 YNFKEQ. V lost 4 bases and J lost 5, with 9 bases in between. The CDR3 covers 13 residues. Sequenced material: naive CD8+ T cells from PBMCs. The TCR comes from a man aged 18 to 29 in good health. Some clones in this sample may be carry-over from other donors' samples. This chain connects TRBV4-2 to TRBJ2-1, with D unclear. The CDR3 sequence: CASSPPPDNEQFF. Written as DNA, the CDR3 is TGTGCCAGCAGCCCCCCCCCTGACAATGAGCAGTTCTTC.